This T cell receptor (beta chain) was recorded in a study of blood T cell repertoires in COVID-19. Overall study context: Sites across the United States, Italy and Spain contributed samples from acute and convalescent COVID-19. From T cells, B-cell-depleted T cells, or PBMCs came the material, which was cDNA or gDNA.

CDR1 SGHVS and CDR2 FQNEAQ come from the germline V gene. The V end was cut by 4 bases, the J end by 15 bases, with 19 bases between. This CDR3 spans 13 amino acids. As originally analysed: Reference gene primer amplification gave estimated nucleated cell counts. Sequencing was performed with immunoSEQ multiplex PCR; in TCRdb, only in-frame clones are kept and a portion is missing. From that table come the V and J calls and clone size; the DNA was used to work out D and trimming. Of approximately 130,000 clones detected, 85% to 90% appear once; the ten largest clones hold 6.5% to 9%. This receptor was obtained from a man aged 45-65 years with acute or convalescent COVID-19. The chain links TRBV7-8 to TRBJ2-1; weak D call: TRBD1 (5 bases). Sequenced: peripheral blood. DNA for the CDR3: TGTGCCAGCAGCTCAACAGGTCTATCCCTTCTGTTCTTC. Translation gives CASSSTGLSLLFF.